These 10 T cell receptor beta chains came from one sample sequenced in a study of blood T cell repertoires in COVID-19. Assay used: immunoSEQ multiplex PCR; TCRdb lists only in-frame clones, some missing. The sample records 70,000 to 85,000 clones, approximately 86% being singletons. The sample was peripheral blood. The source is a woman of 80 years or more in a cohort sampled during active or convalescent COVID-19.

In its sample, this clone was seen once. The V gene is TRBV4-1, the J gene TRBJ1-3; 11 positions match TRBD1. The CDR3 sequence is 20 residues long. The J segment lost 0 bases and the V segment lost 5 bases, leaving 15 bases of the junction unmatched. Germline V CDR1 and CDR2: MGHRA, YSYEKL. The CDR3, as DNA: TGCGCCAGCAGCTTTTTTCCTTGGACAGGGGGCTATCGCTCTGGAAACACCATATATTTT. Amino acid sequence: CASSFFPWTGGYRSGNTIYF.

The CDR3 reads CASSLGLTANSGYTF. The CDR3 nucleotides are TGTGCCAGCAGCTTGGGCCTCACCGCCAACAGTGGCTACACCTTC. The chain recombines TRBV5-8 with TRBJ1-2; D uncertain. Trimming removed 0 bases at V and 7 bases at J, with 16 bases between. Germline CDR1 SGHTS, CDR2 YDEGEE. This CDR3 spans 15 amino acids.

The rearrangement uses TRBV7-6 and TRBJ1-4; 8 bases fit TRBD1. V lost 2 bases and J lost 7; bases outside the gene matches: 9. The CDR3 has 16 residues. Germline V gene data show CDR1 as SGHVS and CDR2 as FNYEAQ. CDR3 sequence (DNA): TGTGCCAGCAGCTTACCTTCAACAGGGGGTGGTGAAAAACTGTTTTTT. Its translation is CASSLPSTGGGEKLFF.

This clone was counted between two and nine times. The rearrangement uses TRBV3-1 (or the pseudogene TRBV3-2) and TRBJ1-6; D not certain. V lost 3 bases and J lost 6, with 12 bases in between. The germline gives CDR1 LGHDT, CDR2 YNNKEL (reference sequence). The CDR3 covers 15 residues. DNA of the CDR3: TGTGCCAGCAGCCAGGGAGGAACGTTTAATTCACCCCTCCACTTT. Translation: CASSQGGTFNSPLHF.

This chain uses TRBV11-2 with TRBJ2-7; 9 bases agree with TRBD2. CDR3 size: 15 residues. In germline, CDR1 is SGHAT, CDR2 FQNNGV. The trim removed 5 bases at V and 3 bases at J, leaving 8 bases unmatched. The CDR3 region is CASSPAAAGGYEQYF. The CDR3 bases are TGTGCCAGCAGCCCCGCGGCAGCGGGAGGCTACGAGCAGTACTTC.

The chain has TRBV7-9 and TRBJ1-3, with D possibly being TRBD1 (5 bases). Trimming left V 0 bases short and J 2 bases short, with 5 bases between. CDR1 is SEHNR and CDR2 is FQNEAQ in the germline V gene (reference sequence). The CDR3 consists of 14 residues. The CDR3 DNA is TGTGCCAGCAGCTTAGCAGGGGCTGGAAACACCATATATTTT. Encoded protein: CASSLAGAGNTIYF.

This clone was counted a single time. The CDR3 DNA reads TGTGCCAGCCAAGGCGGGGGAATAGCCAAAAACATTCAGTACTTC. Translation gives CASQGGGIAKNIQYF. J is TRBJ2-4 and V is TRBV6-5; 7 bases align to TRBD2. V trimming: 8 bases; J trimming: 0 bases; junction bases outside the gene matches: 7. CDR1 is MNHEY, CDR2 SVGAGI, per germline. This CDR3 contains 15 residues.

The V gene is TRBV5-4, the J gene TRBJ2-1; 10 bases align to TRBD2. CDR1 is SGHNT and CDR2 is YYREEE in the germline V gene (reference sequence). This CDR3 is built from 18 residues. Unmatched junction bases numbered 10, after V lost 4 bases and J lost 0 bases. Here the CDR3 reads CASSPETSGRSSYNEQFF. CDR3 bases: TGTGCCAGCAGCCCGGAGACTAGCGGGCGCAGCTCCTACAATGAGCAGTTCTTC.

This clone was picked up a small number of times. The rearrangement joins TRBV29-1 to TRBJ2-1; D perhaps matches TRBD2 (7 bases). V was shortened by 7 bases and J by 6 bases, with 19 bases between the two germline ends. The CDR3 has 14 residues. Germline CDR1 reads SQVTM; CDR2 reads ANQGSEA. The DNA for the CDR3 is TGCAGCGCTGGGGGGGCGGGAAGAGGCAATGAGCAGTTCTTC. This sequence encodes CSAGGAGRGNEQFF.

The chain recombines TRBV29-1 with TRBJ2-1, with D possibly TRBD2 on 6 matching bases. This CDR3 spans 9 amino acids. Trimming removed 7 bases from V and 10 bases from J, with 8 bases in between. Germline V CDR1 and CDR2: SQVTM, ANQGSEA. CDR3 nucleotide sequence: TGCAGCGCTGGGGGGGAGCAGTTCTTC. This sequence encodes CSAGGEQFF.